This T cell receptor (beta chain) was sequenced in a study of T-cell memory formation after mild COVID-19. Background on the study: TCR clusters largely stayed donor specific.

With respect to this clonotype: Its antigen is still unknown.

Between the trimmed V and J ends, which lost 4 bases and 2 bases, there was a span of 10 bases. Germline V gives CDR1 KGHDR, CDR2 SFDVKD. The CDR3 is 15 residues long. TCRdb analysed the 5' RACE reads with MiXCR anew, one entry per CDR3 protein. The sample includes hundreds of thousands of distinct CDR3 sequences, around 16% seen only once; the top ten take roughly 8.2%. Findings and caveats of the study: The study detected some responding clones in pre-infection memory, suggesting cross-reactive memory joined. Whereas later expanders leaned CD4+, clones contracting day 15 to 85 showed a balanced CD4/CD8 makeup.

The rearrangement uses TRBV24-1 and TRBJ2-2; perhaps TRBD1 as D (6 bases). This receptor was taken from an adult woman who had mild COVID-19 (a few samples of this study predate the infection). Cell type and time point are not known. Specimen: PBMCs or a T cell subset sorted from them (not recorded which). CDR3 loop: CATSDRTENTGELFF. The CDR3 nucleotides are TGTGCCACCAGTGACCGGACAGAAAACACCGGGGAGCTGTTTTTT.